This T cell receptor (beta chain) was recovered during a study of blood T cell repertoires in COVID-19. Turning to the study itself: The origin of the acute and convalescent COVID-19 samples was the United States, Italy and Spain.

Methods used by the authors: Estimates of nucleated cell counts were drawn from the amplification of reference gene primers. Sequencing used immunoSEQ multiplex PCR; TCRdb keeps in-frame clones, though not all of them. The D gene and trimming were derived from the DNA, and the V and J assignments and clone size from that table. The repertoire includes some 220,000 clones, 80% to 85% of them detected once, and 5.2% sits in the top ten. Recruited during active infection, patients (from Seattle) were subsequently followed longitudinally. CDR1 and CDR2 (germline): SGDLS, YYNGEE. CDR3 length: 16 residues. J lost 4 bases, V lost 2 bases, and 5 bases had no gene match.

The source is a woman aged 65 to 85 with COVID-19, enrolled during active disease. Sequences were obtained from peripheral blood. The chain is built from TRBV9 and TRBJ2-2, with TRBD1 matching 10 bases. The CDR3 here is CASSVSGTGVTGELFF. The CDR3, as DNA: TGTGCCAGCAGCGTGTCCGGGACAGGGGTCACCGGGGAGCTGTTTTTT.